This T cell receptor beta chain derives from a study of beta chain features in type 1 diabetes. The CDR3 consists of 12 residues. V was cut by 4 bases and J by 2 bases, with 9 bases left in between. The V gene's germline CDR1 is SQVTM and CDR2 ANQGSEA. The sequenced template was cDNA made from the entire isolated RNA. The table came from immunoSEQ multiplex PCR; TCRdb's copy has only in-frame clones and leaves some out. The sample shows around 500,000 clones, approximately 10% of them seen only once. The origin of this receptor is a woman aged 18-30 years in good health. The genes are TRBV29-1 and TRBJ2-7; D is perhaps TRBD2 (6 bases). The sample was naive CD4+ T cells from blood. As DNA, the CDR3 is TGCAGCGTTGGGCTAGCGACCTACGAGCAGTACTTC. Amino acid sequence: CSVGLATYEQYF.